Listed below are T cell receptor beta chains from one sample, sequenced in a study of blood T cell repertoires in COVID-19. The table came from immunoSEQ multiplex PCR; TCRdb's copy has only in-frame clones and leaves some out. The sample holds around 58,000 clones, roughly 83% seen once. The source material was peripheral blood. These receptors were collected from a human donor in a cohort sampled during active COVID-19. The CDR3 runs from the conserved cysteine through the conserved F or W. Fields, in order: clone size, D gene, V gene, CDR3 length, J gene, CDR3 protein, CDR3 DNA. A D gene is named only where the DNA matches it firmly. Not every row has a clone size; where given, it reads once, few, many or a size class.

.	.	TRBV29-1	13	TRBJ1-1	CSVPRARNTEAFF	TGCAGCGTCCCGCGGGCGAGGAACACTGAAGCTTTCTTT
.	.	TRBV28	14	TRBJ1-1	CASSRTAQNTEAFF	TGTGCCAGCAGTAGGACAGCCCAGAACACTGAAGCTTTCTTT
.	TRBD1	TRBV3-1/TRBV3-2	14	TRBJ1-6	CASSRGQGDSPLHF	TGTGCCAGCAGCCGGGGACAGGGAGATTCACCCCTCCACTTT
.	TRBD1	TRBV18	18	TRBJ1-2	CASSPMLTGGGIDGGYTF	TGTGCCAGCTCACCTATGCTGACAGGGGGAGGCATAGATGGTGGCTACACCTTC
.	.	TRBV2	14	TRBJ2-2	CASALGLNTGELFF	TGTGCCAGCGCTTTGGGGCTCAACACCGGGGAGCTGTTTTTT
.	.	TRBV7-9	14	TRBJ2-5	CASSLEDSPGTQYF	TGTGCCAGCAGCTTAGAGGACAGCCCGGGGACCCAGTACTTC
.	TRBD1	TRBV7-2	15	TRBJ1-2	CASSRMTGGSYGYTF	TGTGCCAGCAGCCGGATGACAGGGGGATCCTATGGCTACACCTTC
.	.	TRBV5-1	14	TRBJ2-2	CAAREGVNTGELFF	TGCGCCGCTCGTGAGGGGGTCAACACCGGGGAGCTGTTTTTT
.	TRBD2	TRBV10-3	13	TRBJ2-7	CAIRLAGGLEQYF	TGTGCCATCAGACTAGCGGGGGGCCTCGAGCAGTACTTC
.	TRBD2	TRBV27	16	TRBJ2-2	CASSFQLAGGPGELFF	TGTGCCAGCAGTTTTCAACTAGCGGGGGGGCCCGGGGAGCTGTTTTTT
few	TRBD1	TRBV25-1	14	TRBJ2-7	CASSATGLRYEQYF	TGTGCCAGCAGTGCGACAGGGCTCCGCTACGAGCAGTACTTC
.	TRBD1	TRBV7-2	15	TRBJ2-5	CASSRRDRLKETQYF	TGTGCCAGCAGCCGCCGGGACAGGTTAAAAGAGACCCAGTACTTC
.	TRBD2	TRBV18	15	TRBJ2-3	CASSRTSGVSDTQYF	TGTGCCAGCTCTCGGACTAGCGGGGTGTCGGATACGCAGTATTTT
once	TRBD1	TRBV28	14	TRBJ2-7	CASTGGGRVREQYF	TGTGCCAGCACAGGGGGCGGGCGGGTGCGAGAGCAGTACTTC
.	.	TRBV27	16	TRBJ2-2	CASSLEAALVTGELFF	TGTGCCAGCAGTTTAGAGGCGGCCTTAGTCACCGGGGAGCTGTTTTTT
.	TRBD1	TRBV2	14	TRBJ1-2	CASSAKQGAGGYTF	TGTGCCAGCAGTGCCAAACAGGGGGCGGGTGGCTACACCTTC
.	TRBD1	TRBV18	15	TRBJ1-1	CASSPRQTGWREAFF	TGTGCCAGCTCACCCCGGCAGACAGGGTGGAGGGAAGCTTTCTTT
.	.	TRBV28	12	TRBJ1-1	CASSFRDTEAFF	TGTGCCAGCAGTTTCCGGGACACTGAAGCTTTCTTT
.	.	TRBV4-1	16	TRBJ2-4	CASSHGRGLAKNIQYF	TGCGCCAGCAGCCATGGTAGGGGGTTAGCCAAAAACATTCAGTACTTC
.	.	TRBV5-4	13	TRBJ2-7	CASSLADVSEQYF	TGTGCCAGCAGCTTGGCCGATGTGAGCGAGCAGTACTTC
.	.	TRBV19	12	TRBJ1-2	CASSKQGYGYTF	TGTGCCAGTAGTAAACAGGGATATGGCTACACCTTC
.	.	TRBV2	12	TRBJ2-5	CASRGGQETQYF	TGTGCCAGCAGGGGAGGCCAAGAGACCCAGTACTTC
.	TRBD2	TRBV7-9	17	TRBJ2-5	CASSDRLAGAGPETQYF	TGTGCCAGCAGCGATCGACTAGCGGGTGCGGGTCCAGAGACCCAGTACTTC
.	.	TRBV6-5	16	TRBJ2-3	CASSYKIPRGSDTQYF	TGTGCCAGCAGTTACAAAATCCCCCGCGGTTCAGATACGCAGTATTTT
.	.	TRBV6-1	16	TRBJ2-6	CASSEAWRTGANVLTF	TGTGCCAGCAGTGAAGCGTGGAGAACTGGGGCCAACGTCCTGACTTTC
.	TRBD1	TRBV9	13	TRBJ1-6	CASSQGAGSPLHF	TGTGCCAGCAGCCAGGGGGCTGGGTCACCCCTCCACTTT
.	TRBD1	TRBV20-1	13	TRBJ1-2	CSASTGALYGYTF	TGCAGTGCTAGTACAGGGGCCCTTTATGGCTACACCTTC
.	TRBD1	TRBV3-1/TRBV3-2	15	TRBJ1-4	CASSHRGTGTEKLFF	TGTGCCAGCAGCCATAGAGGGACAGGGACTGAAAAACTGTTTTTT
few	TRBD2	TRBV4-1	18	TRBJ2-1	CASSQENFIGTSGNEQFF	TGCGCCAGCAGCCAAGAAAACTTTATAGGGACTAGCGGAAATGAGCAGTTCTTC
.	TRBD1	TRBV9	16	TRBJ1-3	CASSVDPGGNGNTIYF	TGTGCCAGCAGCGTAGATCCAGGGGGGAATGGAAACACCATATATTTT
.	.	TRBV7-8	15	TRBJ2-3	CASSPHGFSTDTQYF	TGTGCCAGCAGTCCCCACGGGTTTAGCACAGATACGCAGTATTTT
.	.	TRBV12-3/TRBV12-4	13	TRBJ1-2	CASSPTSGYGYTF	TGTGCCAGCAGCCCCACCAGCGGCTATGGCTACACCTTC
.	TRBD2	TRBV4-2	16	TRBJ2-7	CASSQEVTAGGFEQYF	TGTGCCAGCAGCCAAGAAGTTACGGCGGGGGGATTCGAGCAGTACTTC
.	TRBD2	TRBV9	14	TRBJ2-3	CASSVGQRENEQYF	TGTGCCAGCAGCGTAGGGCAGCGGGAAAACGAGCAGTATTTT
.	TRBD1	TRBV9	14	TRBJ1-3	CAWGTAEPGNTIYF	TGTGCCTGGGGGACAGCGGAACCTGGAAACACCATATATTTT
.	.	TRBV24-1	12	TRBJ2-3	CATSDYKDTQYF	TGTGCCACCAGTGATTACAAGGATACGCAGTATTTT